A selection of T cell receptor beta chains follows, all from one sample in a study of shared clonotypes between healthy human individuals. Libraries were prepared by immunoSEQ multiplex PCR; TCRdb keeps only in-frame clonotypes and omits some of them. This sample has millions of clones, with approximately 95% found just once. Source material: naive CD8+ T cells sorted from blood. Every receptor here comes from a man younger than 35 in good health. Each CDR3 is given with its conserved first and last residue. Fields, in order: V gene, J gene, clone size, D gene, CDR3 DNA, CDR3 protein. D genes are given only for firm matches. Expanded clones are given a class, and other clones once, few, many or no size at all.

TRBV10-3	TRBJ2-7	.	.	TGTGCCATCAGTGAGTTCAACAGGGCTGGCGAGCAGTACTTC	CAISEFNRAGEQYF
TRBV4-1	TRBJ1-4	.	.	TGCGCCAGCAGCCAAGGCGGTGAAAAACTGTTTTTT	CASSQGGEKLFF
TRBV30	TRBJ1-2	.	TRBD1	TGTGCCTGGAGTGCGGAGGACAGGGGATTGAACTATGGCTACACCTTC	CAWSAEDRGLNYGYTF
TRBV27	TRBJ1-2	.	TRBD1	TGTGCCAGCAGTTCCGCTTGGGGACAGAGTAACTATGGCTACACCTTC	CASSSAWGQSNYGYTF
TRBV6-6	TRBJ2-7	.	.	TGTGCCAGCAGTTACGGGGCGGGGTCAGAATACGAGCAGTACTTC	CASSYGAGSEYEQYF
TRBV6-5	TRBJ1-4	.	.	TGTGCCAGCAGTTATAATGGGGATGAAAAACTGTTTTTT	CASSYNGDEKLFF
TRBV5-1	TRBJ1-2	.	.	TGCGCCAGCAGCCCTTCGGACTATGGCTACACCTTC	CASSPSDYGYTF
TRBV4-1	TRBJ1-1	once	.	TGCGCCAGCAGCCAAGGGAGTAAAGTGAACACTGAAGCTTTCTTT	CASSQGSKVNTEAFF
TRBV6-6	TRBJ2-5	few	.	TGTGCCAGCAGTACCCTCAGGGGTGGAGAGACCCAGTACTTC	CASSTLRGGETQYF
TRBV28	TRBJ2-7	.	.	TGTGCCAGCCGGGACCCCACCCTGGAGCAGTACTTC	CASRDPTLEQYF
TRBV30	TRBJ2-7	.	.	TGTGCCTGGAGTCCAGGGTACGACTACGAGCAGTACTTC	CAWSPGYDYEQYF
TRBV27	TRBJ2-1	.	.	TGTGCCAGCGAACCCACTGGACTGAGCTCCTACAATGAGCAGTTCTTC	CASEPTGLSSYNEQFF
TRBV9	TRBJ2-4	.	.	TGTGCCAGCAGCCCACGAGACGGCAGGGATCTTGCCAAAAACATTCAGTACTTC	CASSPRDGRDLAKNIQYF
TRBV6-6	TRBJ1-2	.	.	TGTGCCAGCACCCCGGGGGACTACTATGGCTACACCTTC	CASTPGDYYGYTF
TRBV9	TRBJ2-3	.	.	TGTGCCAGCAGCGACACCCCCGGCAGGGCGGATACGCAGTATTTT	CASSDTPGRADTQYF
TRBV6-1	TRBJ2-7	.	.	TGTGCCAGCAGTGAAAAGGGTTATAGCTCCTACGAGCAGTACTTC	CASSEKGYSSYEQYF
TRBV7-9	TRBJ2-1	.	TRBD1	TGTGCCAGCAGCCCCGGACAGGCCCCTGTGTTCTTC	CASSPGQAPVFF
TRBV27	TRBJ2-7	.	TRBD1	TGTGCCAGCAGTCTGAGACCGGGACAGGGCCCACCCTACGAGCAGTACTTC	CASSLRPGQGPPYEQYF
TRBV27	TRBJ2-7	.	.	TGTGCCAGCAACCTTCCTGGACAGGAGCAGTACTTC	CASNLPGQEQYF
TRBV27	TRBJ1-2	.	TRBD1	TGTGCCAGCAGATCGAAGGACAGGGGATTTTTAAATGGCTACACCTTC	CASRSKDRGFLNGYTF
TRBV9	TRBJ1-1	few	TRBD1	TGTGCCAGCAGCCTTGAGGGACAGGGAGACACTGAAGCTTTCTTT	CASSLEGQGDTEAFF
TRBV5-6	TRBJ2-7	.	.	TGTGCCAGCAGCTTGATGACAGGTAGCTCCTACGAGCAGTACTTC	CASSLMTGSSYEQYF
TRBV5-8	TRBJ2-5	.	.	TGTGCCAGCAGCTTGGACAAATTCCGAGAGACCCAGTACTTC	CASSLDKFRETQYF
TRBV21-1	TRBJ2-7	.	.	TGTGCCAGCCCGGGGACTAGCGGGGGCCATAACTACGAGCAGTACTTC	CASPGTSGGHNYEQYF
TRBV6-5	TRBJ1-1	.	.	TGTGCCAGCAGCATGAACACTGAAGCTTTCTTT	CASSMNTEAFF
TRBV7-2	TRBJ2-7	.	TRBD1	TGTGCCAGCAGCTTTCCGGGACAGGGGGCCTACGAGCAGTACTTC	CASSFPGQGAYEQYF
TRBV4-1	TRBJ2-3	.	.	TGCGCCAGCACCTATTGGGGGTCCGTAACAGATACGCAGTATTTT	CASTYWGSVTDTQYF
TRBV7-8	TRBJ1-2	once	.	TGTGCCAGCAGGAACGGGGGGGCACATGGCTACACCTTC	CASRNGGAHGYTF
TRBV11-2	TRBJ2-7	.	.	TGTGCCAGCAGCTTCGGAGGGGAGTCCTACGAGCAGTACTTC	CASSFGGESYEQYF
TRBV27	TRBJ1-1	.	.	TGTGCCAGCAGTTTAGAACAGGGATTCTCCGAAGCTTTCTTT	CASSLEQGFSEAFF
TRBV6-4	TRBJ1-6	.	.	TGTGCCAGCAGTGATCCTCCCTATAATTCACCCCTCCACTTT	CASSDPPYNSPLHF
TRBV5-4	TRBJ2-5	once	.	TGTGCCAGCAGGCGGGGCCTTGCACAAGAGACCCAGTACTTC	CASRRGLAQETQYF
TRBV11-2	TRBJ1-1	.	.	TGTGCCAGCAGCTTAGTATTAGGACTTACTGAAGCTTTCTTT	CASSLVLGLTEAFF
TRBV5-4	TRBJ1-2	.	TRBD1	TGTGCCAGCCGGGGACAGGGGGGGTATGGCTACACCTTC	CASRGQGGYGYTF
TRBV7-2	TRBJ1-1	few	.	TGTGCCAGCAGCTCATGGTCGGTGGCTTTCTTT	CASSSWSVAFF
TRBV4-1	TRBJ2-2	.	TRBD2	TGCGCCAGCAGCCCAAGGACTAGCGGGACCGGGGAGCTGTTTTTT	CASSPRTSGTGELFF
TRBV30	TRBJ1-1	.	.	TGTGCCTGCGTCCAAATATCGAACACTGAAGCTTTCTTT	CACVQISNTEAFF
TRBV7-8	TRBJ1-2	.	TRBD1	TGTGCCAGCAGCTTAAGTGCTGGGACAGAGGACTACACCTTC	CASSLSAGTEDYTF
TRBV19	TRBJ1-6	.	.	TGTGCCAGTACTGCAGGGTCGACGTCACCCCTCCACTTT	CASTAGSTSPLHF
TRBV7-9	TRBJ1-3	.	.	TGTGCCAGCAGCCCGAGTGGTCGGTCTCCTGGAAACACCATATATTTT	CASSPSGRSPGNTIYF
TRBV7-6	TRBJ2-5	.	TRBD1	TGTGCCAGCAGTCAGGGACAGGTCCTCCAACAAGAGACCCAGTACTTC	CASSQGQVLQQETQYF
TRBV7-9	TRBJ2-5	.	.	TGTGCCAGCAGCTTAGCGCTCTCCGAAGGAGAGACCCAGTACTTC	CASSLALSEGETQYF
TRBV11-1	TRBJ2-7	.	.	TGTGCCAGCAGCGGTCCCGGAGCTATCGAGCAGTACTTC	CASSGPGAIEQYF
TRBV30	TRBJ1-3	few	.	TGTGCCTCCCCGGGGGTTAGAAGAAACACCATATATTTT	CASPGVRRNTIYF
TRBV5-1	TRBJ2-3	.	.	TGCGCCAGCAGCTGGGGTCCAGGGTCAGGGGATACGCAGTATTTT	CASSWGPGSGDTQYF
TRBV14	TRBJ2-7	.	TRBD2	TGTGCCAGCAGCCAAGTAGCGGGACTCGACGAGCAGTACTTC	CASSQVAGLDEQYF
TRBV10-2	TRBJ2-7	once	.	TGCGCCAGCCCCGGCGGCTATAGCTCCTACGAGCAGTACTTC	CASPGGYSSYEQYF
TRBV29-1	TRBJ2-7	.	TRBD1	TGCAGCGTTCCGGCCGAGACAGGGGGCCTGTCCTACGAGCAGTACTTC	CSVPAETGGLSYEQYF
TRBV12-2	TRBJ2-7	.	.	TGTGCAAGTCGCTTAGCCCGATACGAGCAGTACTTC	CASRLARYEQYF
TRBV19	TRBJ2-7	.	.	TGTGCCAGTAGTGCGGGGACAGCCGGAGGCTACGAGCAGTACTTC	CASSAGTAGGYEQYF
TRBV10-1	TRBJ2-5	.	.	TGCGCCAGCAGTGAGAACCGACTGGAGACCCAGTACTTC	CASSENRLETQYF
TRBV4-3	TRBJ2-7	.	TRBD1	TGCGCCAGCAGCCTGGGACAGGGTTCCCACGAGCAGTACTTC	CASSLGQGSHEQYF
TRBV7-9	TRBJ2-5	.	TRBD2	TGTGCCAGCAGCTTAGGGACTAGCGGAGAGGGGACCCAGTACTTC	CASSLGTSGEGTQYF
TRBV5-4	TRBJ2-2	.	TRBD1	TGTGCCAGCAGGCCGACAGGGGCCGGCGGGGAGCTGTTTTTT	CASRPTGAGGELFF
TRBV7-9	TRBJ1-2	.	.	TGTGCCAGCAGCCCCCCCCCGGATAACTATGGCTACACCTTC	CASSPPPDNYGYTF
TRBV1	TRBJ2-4	.	.	TGCACCAGCAGCCATGGACTAGCGGGCTCAGCAGCCAAAAACATTCAGTACTTC	CTSSHGLAGSAAKNIQYF
TRBV6-5	TRBJ1-1	.	TRBD1	TGTGCCAGCAGCAGACAGGGGGGGCCTGAAGCTTTCTTT	CASSRQGGPEAFF
TRBV9	TRBJ1-3	.	.	TGTGCCAGCAGCGTTGACCCGACCTTCTCTGGAAACACCATATATTTT	CASSVDPTFSGNTIYF
TRBV2	TRBJ1-1	.	TRBD1	TGTGCCAGACGGGACAGCATCATGAACACTGAAGCTTTCTTT	CARRDSIMNTEAFF